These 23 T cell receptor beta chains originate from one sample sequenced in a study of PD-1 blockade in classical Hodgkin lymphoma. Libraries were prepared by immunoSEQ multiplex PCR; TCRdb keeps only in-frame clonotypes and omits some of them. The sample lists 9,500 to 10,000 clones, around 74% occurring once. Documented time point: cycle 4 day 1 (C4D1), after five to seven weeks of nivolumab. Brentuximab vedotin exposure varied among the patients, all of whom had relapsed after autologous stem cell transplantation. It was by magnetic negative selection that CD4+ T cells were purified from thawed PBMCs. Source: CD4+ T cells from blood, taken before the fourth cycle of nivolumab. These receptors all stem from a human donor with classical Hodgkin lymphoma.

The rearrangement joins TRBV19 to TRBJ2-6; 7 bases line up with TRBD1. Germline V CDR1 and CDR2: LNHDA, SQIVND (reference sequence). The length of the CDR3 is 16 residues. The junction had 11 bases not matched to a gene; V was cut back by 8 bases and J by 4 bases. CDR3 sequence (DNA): TGTGCCAGTGGGGACAGCTCCTCTCTGGGGGCCAACGTCCTGACTTTC. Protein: CASGDSSSLGANVLTF.

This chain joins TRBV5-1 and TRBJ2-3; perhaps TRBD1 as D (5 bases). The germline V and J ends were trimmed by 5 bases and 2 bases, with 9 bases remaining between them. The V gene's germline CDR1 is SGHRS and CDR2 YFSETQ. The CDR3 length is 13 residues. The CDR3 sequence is CASRVRATDTQYF. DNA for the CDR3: TGCGCCAGCAGGGTCAGGGCCACAGATACGCAGTATTTT.

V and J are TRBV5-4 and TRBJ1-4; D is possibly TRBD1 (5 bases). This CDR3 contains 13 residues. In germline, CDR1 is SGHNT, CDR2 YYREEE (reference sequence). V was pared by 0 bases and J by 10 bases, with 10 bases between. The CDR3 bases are TGTGCCAGCAGCTTGGCGGGGCCCGGAAAACTGTTTTTT. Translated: CASSLAGPGKLFF.

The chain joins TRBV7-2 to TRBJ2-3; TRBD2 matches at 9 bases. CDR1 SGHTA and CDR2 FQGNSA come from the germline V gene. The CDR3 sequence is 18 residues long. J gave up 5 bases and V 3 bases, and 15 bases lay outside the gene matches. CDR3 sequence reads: CASSLAKGRGGAKDTQYF. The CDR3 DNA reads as TGTGCCAGCAGCTTGGCGAAGGGGCGCGGGGGGGCCAAAGATACGCAGTATTTT. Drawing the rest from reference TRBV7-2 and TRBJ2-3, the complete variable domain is GAGVSQSPSNKVTEKGKDVELRCDPISGHTALYWYRQSLGQGLEFLIYFQGNSAPDKSGLPSDRFSAERTGGSVSTLTIQRTQQEDSAVYLCASSLAKGRGGAKDTQYFGPGTRLTVL.

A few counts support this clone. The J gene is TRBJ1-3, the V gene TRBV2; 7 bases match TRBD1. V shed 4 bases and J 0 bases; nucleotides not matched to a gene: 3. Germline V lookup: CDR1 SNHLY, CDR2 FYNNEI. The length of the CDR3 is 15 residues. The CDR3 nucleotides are TGTGCCAGCAGTGGGGACAGCTTCTCTGGAAACACCATATATTTT. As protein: CASSGDSFSGNTIYF.

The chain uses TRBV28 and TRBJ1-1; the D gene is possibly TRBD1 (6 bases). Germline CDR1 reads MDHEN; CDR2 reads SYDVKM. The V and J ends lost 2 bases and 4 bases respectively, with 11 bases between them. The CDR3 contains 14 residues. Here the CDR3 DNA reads TGTGCCAGCAGTTTAGCAGGGGAGACCACTGAAGCTTTCTTT. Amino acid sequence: CASSLAGETTEAFF.

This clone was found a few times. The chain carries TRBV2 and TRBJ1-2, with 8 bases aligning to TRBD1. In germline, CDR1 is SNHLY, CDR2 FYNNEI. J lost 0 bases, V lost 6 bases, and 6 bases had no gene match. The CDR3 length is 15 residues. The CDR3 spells CASSPQGAANYGYTF. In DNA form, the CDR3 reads TGTGCCAGCAGCCCCCAGGGGGCTGCTAACTATGGCTACACCTTC.

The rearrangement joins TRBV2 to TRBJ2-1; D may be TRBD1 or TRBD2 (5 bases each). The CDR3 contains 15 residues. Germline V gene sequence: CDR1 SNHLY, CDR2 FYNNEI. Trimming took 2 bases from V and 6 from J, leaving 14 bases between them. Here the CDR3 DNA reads TGTGCCAGCAGTGAACTTCCTGGGGGTCTCAATGAGCAGTTCTTC. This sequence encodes CASSELPGGLNEQFF.

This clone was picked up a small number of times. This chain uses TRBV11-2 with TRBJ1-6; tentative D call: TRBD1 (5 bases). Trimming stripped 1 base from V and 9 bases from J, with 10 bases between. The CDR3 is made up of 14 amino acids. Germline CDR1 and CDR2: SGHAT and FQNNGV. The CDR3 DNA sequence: TGTGCCAGCAGCTTAGGTCAGGGTGGTTCACCCCTCCACTTT. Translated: CASSLGQGGSPLHF.

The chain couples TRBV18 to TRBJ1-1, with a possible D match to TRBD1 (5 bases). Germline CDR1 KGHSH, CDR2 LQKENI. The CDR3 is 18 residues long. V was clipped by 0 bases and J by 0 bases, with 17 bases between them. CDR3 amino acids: CASSPPPRGSPMNTEAFF. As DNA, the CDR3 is TGTGCCAGCTCACCACCCCCCCGGGGCAGCCCAATGAACACTGAAGCTTTCTTT.

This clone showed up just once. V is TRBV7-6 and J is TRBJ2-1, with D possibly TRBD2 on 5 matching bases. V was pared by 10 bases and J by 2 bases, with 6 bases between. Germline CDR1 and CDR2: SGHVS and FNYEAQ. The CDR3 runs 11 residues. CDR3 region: CAIGAYNEQFF. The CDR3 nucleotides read TGTGCCATCGGGGCCTACAATGAGCAGTTCTTC.

CDR3 DNA sequence: TGTGCCAGCAGTTTAGGGGGAGTGTACAATCAGCCCCAGCATTTT. Encoded protein: CASSLGGVYNQPQHF. The gene calls are TRBV28 and TRBJ1-5; tentatively, D is TRBD1 (5 bases). The CDR3 loop spans 15 amino acids. CDR1 MDHEN and CDR2 SYDVKM come from the germline V gene. V dropped 2 bases and J dropped 3 bases, with 11 bases sitting between them.

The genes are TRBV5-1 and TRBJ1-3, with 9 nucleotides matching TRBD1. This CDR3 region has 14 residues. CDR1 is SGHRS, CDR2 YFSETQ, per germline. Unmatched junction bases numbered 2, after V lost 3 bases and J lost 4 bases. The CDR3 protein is CASSYTGGGNTIYF. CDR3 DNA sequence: TGCGCCAGCAGCTACACAGGGGGCGGAAACACCATATATTTT.

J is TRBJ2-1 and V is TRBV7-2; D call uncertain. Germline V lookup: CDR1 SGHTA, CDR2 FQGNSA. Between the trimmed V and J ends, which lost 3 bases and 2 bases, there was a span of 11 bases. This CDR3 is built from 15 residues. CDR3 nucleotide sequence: TGTGCCAGCAGCTTGGAGAACTTGCCCTACAATGAGCAGTTCTTC. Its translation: CASSLENLPYNEQFF.

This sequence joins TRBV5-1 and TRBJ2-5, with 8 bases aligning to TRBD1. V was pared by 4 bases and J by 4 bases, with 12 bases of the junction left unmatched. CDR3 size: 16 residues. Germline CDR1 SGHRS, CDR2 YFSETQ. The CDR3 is CASSAYRDRPGETQYF. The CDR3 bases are TGCGCCAGCAGCGCCTACCGGGACAGGCCCGGAGAGACCCAGTACTTC.

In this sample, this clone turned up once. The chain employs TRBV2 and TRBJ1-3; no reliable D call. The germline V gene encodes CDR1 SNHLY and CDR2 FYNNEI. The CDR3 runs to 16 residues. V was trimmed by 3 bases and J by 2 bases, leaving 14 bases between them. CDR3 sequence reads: CASSELVAQAGNTIYF. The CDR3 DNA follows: TGTGCCAGCAGTGAGTTGGTGGCGCAGGCTGGAAACACCATATATTTT.

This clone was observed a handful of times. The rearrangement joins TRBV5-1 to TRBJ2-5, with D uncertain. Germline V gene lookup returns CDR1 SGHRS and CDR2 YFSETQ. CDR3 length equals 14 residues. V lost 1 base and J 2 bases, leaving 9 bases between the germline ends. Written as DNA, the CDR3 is TGCGCCAGCAGCTTGTTTGTGGGACAAGAGACCCAGTACTTC. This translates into CASSLFVGQETQYF.

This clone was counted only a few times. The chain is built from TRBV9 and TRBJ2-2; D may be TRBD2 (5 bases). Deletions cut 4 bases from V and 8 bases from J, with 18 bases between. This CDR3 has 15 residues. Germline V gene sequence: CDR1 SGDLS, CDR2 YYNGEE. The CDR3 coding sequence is TGTGCCAGCAGCCCCAGGAGGTACCTCGAAGGGGAGCTGTTTTTT. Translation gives CASSPRRYLEGELFF.

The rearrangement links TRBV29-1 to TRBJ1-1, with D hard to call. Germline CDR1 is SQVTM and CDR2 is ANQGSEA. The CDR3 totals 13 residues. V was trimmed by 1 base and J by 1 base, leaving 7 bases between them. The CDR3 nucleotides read TGCAGCGTTGAAGCCAGGAAGAACACTGAAGCTTTCTTT. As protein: CSVEARKNTEAFF.

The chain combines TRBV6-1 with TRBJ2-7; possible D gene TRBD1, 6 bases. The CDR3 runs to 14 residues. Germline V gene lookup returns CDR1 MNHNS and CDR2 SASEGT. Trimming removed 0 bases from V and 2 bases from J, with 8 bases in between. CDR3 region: CASSEANRAYEQYF. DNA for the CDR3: TGTGCCAGCAGTGAAGCAAACAGGGCCTACGAGCAGTACTTC.

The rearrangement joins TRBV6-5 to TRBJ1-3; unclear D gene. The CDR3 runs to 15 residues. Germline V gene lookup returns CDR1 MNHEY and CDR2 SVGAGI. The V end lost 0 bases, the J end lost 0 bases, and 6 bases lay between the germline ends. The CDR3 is CASSYSRSSGNTIYF. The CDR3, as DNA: TGTGCCAGCAGTTACTCACGGTCCTCTGGAAACACCATATATTTT.

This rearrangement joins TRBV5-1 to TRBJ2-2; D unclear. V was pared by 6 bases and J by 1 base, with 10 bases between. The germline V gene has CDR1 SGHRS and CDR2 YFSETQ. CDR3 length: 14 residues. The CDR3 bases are TGCGCCAGCATGAGTCCGCTGAACACCGGGGAGCTGTTTTTT. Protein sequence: CASMSPLNTGELFF.

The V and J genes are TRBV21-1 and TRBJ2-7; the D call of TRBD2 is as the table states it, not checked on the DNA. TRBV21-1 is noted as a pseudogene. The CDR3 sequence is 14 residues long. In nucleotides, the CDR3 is TGTGCCAGCAGCAAAGGTAGCACCCTATACGAGCAGTACGTC. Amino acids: CASSKGSTLYEQYV.